The 16 T cell receptor beta chains reported below all come from one sample, sequenced in a study of shared clonotypes between healthy human individuals. CD45RO negativity and positive selection for CCR7 defined naive CD8 cells, a population that excluded terminally differentiated effector memory CD45RA+ cells. Profiled with immunoSEQ multiplex PCR; TCRdb holds only in-frame clones, not every one. Of roughly 590,000 clones in the sample, around 95% were seen once. Source material: naive CD8+ T cells sorted from blood. Every receptor here comes from a woman aged 25 to 45 in good health.

The rearrangement joins TRBV7-8 to TRBJ1-5, with D hard to call. Trimming stripped 1 base from V and 7 bases from J, with 14 bases between. The germline gives CDR1 SGHVS, CDR2 FQNEAQ. This CDR3 has 15 residues. The CDR3 spells CASSLGREVRQPQHF. The CDR3 DNA reads as TGTGCCAGCAGCTTAGGCCGGGAGGTACGGCAGCCCCAGCATTTT.

The chain employs TRBV5-6 and TRBJ1-2; unclear D gene. The CDR3 contains 14 residues. CDR1 SGHDT and CDR2 YYEEEE come from the germline V gene. V lost 1 base and J 2 bases, leaving 9 bases between the germline ends. The DNA for the CDR3 is TGTGCCAGCAGCTTGTTGGGCGACAACTATGGCTACACCTTC. It yields the protein CASSLLGDNYGYTF.

CDR3 sequence (DNA): TGTGCCACCAGCAGAGATAATAGCGATACCGGGACTCGGGCGTACGAGCAGTACTTC. Translated: CATSRDNSDTGTRAYEQYF. V usage is TRBV15 and J usage is TRBJ2-7; D may be TRBD2 (6 bases). The CDR3 consists of 19 residues. Trimming pared 0 bases from V and 4 bases from J, leaving 25 bases between. Germline V gene data show CDR1 as LNHNV and CDR2 as YYDKDF (reference sequence).

The V call is TRBV19, the J call TRBJ1-1, with D unclear. Trimming took 0 bases from V and 2 from J, leaving 19 bases between them. The CDR3 spans 18 residues. Germline V lookup: CDR1 LNHDA, CDR2 SQIVND (reference sequence). CDR3 coding DNA: TGTGCCAGTAGTATAGATCTCGCATTTTCGTCCGGAAACACTGAAGCTTTCTTT. Translated: CASSIDLAFSSGNTEAFF.

The V call is TRBV2, the J call TRBJ2-1, with a tentative D call TRBD2 (6 bases). Germline CDR1 and CDR2: SNHLY and FYNNEI. Trimming left V 6 bases short and J 6 bases short, with 15 bases between. The CDR3 is 14 residues long. CDR3 sequence: CASRELGDSNEQFF. The CDR3 nucleotides are TGTGCCAGCAGAGAGCTAGGGGACTCCAATGAGCAGTTCTTC.

The chain is built from TRBV29-1 and TRBJ2-6, with a possible D match to TRBD1 (6 bases). This CDR3 is built from 16 residues. Per germline, CDR1 SQVTM and CDR2 ANQGSEA. Between the trimmed V and J ends, which lost 0 bases and 4 bases, there was a span of 13 bases. The CDR3 sequence is CSVEDRTGSGANVLTF. For the CDR3, the DNA is TGCAGCGTTGAAGATCGCACAGGGAGCGGGGCCAACGTCCTGACTTTC.

The rearrangement links TRBV25-1 to TRBJ1-2; no firm D call. The CDR3 has 14 amino acids. Germline loops: CDR1 MGHDK, CDR2 SYGVNS. V was cut by 2 bases and J by 3 bases, with 10 bases left in between. The CDR3 loop reads CASSEAPRDYGYTF. The CDR3 coding sequence is TGTGCCAGCAGTGAAGCCCCCCGGGACTATGGCTACACCTTC.

This clone was counted once. The chain combines TRBV19 with TRBJ2-1; D is undetermined. The germline V gene has CDR1 LNHDA and CDR2 SQIVND (reference sequence). Trimming pared 2 bases from V and 3 bases from J, leaving 5 bases between. The CDR3 consists of 13 residues. The CDR3 DNA reads TGTGCCAGTAGTATACGGCACTACAATGAGCAGTTCTTC. It specifies CASSIRHYNEQFF.

The V gene is TRBV6-4, the J gene TRBJ1-5; D may be TRBD1 (5 bases). Trimming left V 4 bases short and J 6 bases short, with 10 bases between. There are 13 residues in the CDR3. Germline V gene lookup returns CDR1 MRHNA and CDR2 SNTAGT. CDR3 loop: CASSAGLGQPQHF. The CDR3 nucleotides are TGTGCCAGCAGTGCAGGGTTAGGTCAGCCCCAGCATTTT.

The chain has TRBV7-4 and TRBJ2-7; no definite D call. From germline, CDR1 is SGHVT and CDR2 SQSDAQ. Trimming stripped 5 bases from V and 3 bases from J, with 8 bases between. This CDR3 spans 12 amino acids. The DNA of the CDR3 is TGTGCCAGCAGCCCGAGCTGCTACGAGCAGTACTTC. Amino acid sequence: CASSPSCYEQYF.

This chain uses TRBV28 with TRBJ2-2, with D tentatively TRBD2 (5 bases). The V end lost 6 bases, the J end lost 7 bases, and 18 bases lay between the germline ends. The germline CDR1 and CDR2 sequences are MDHEN and SYDVKM. This CDR3 has 15 amino acids. Written as DNA, the CDR3 is TGTGCCAGCAGACCCTCGGGGATCGTCGTCGGGGAGCTGTTTTTT. Translated, it gives CASRPSGIVVGELFF.

This clone was recorded only once. The V gene is TRBV19, the J gene TRBJ2-1, with D perhaps matching TRBD1 or TRBD2 (5 bases each). Germline V gives CDR1 LNHDA, CDR2 SQIVND (reference sequence). The CDR3 is 16 residues long. V was clipped by 1 base and J by 0 bases, with 10 bases between them. The CDR3 DNA is TGTGCCAGTAGTATAGTACCAGGGAGCTCCTACAATGAGCAGTTCTTC. This gives the protein CASSIVPGSSYNEQFF.

The rearrangement uses TRBV4-2 and TRBJ2-5; 8 bases fit TRBD2. CDR1 is LGHNA, CDR2 YNFKEQ, per germline. This CDR3 region has 16 residues. The ends lost 4 bases at V and 4 bases at J; junction bases unmatched: 11. CDR3 sequence: CASSLTPGLAGETQYF. CDR3 nucleotides: TGTGCCAGCAGCCTAACCCCGGGGCTAGCGGGAGAGACCCAGTACTTC.

The chain links TRBV18 to TRBJ1-4; 11 bases match TRBD1. There are 15 residues in the CDR3. CDR1 and CDR2 (germline): KGHSH, LQKENI. With 3 bases clipped from V and 8 bases from J, the junction kept 5 bases outside the gene matches. CDR3 loop: CASSPLDRGHEKLFF. DNA for the CDR3: TGTGCCAGCTCACCGTTGGACAGGGGGCACGAAAAACTGTTTTTT. Full variable domain (remainder filled in from reference TRBV18 and TRBJ1-4): NAGVMQNPRHLVRRRGQEARLRCSPMKGHSHVYWYRQLPEEGLKFMVYLQKENIIDESGMPKERFSAEFPKEGPSILRIQQVVRGDSAAYFCASSPLDRGHEKLFFGSGTQLSVL.

The chain joins TRBV11-2 to TRBJ2-1, with TRBD2 identical over 8 bases. There are 14 residues in the CDR3. Germline CDR1 reads SGHAT; CDR2 reads FQNNGV. With V trimmed by 5 bases and J by 8 bases, 8 bases remained unmatched. CDR3 region: CASSPGGVWYEQFF. Written as DNA, the CDR3 is TGTGCCAGCAGCCCGGGAGGGGTATGGTATGAGCAGTTCTTC. The full variable domain, with the rest looked up from reference TRBV11-2 and TRBJ2-1, is EAGVAQSPRYKIIEKRQSVAFWCNPISGHATLYWYQQILGQGPKLLIQFQNNGVVDDSQLPKDRFSAERLKGVDSTLKIQPAKLEDSAVYLCASSPGGVWYEQFFGPGTRLTVL.

V is TRBV2 and J is TRBJ1-2; perhaps TRBD1 as D (5 bases). V gave up 3 bases and J gave up 4 bases, with 9 bases separating them. From germline, CDR1 is SNHLY and CDR2 FYNNEI. The CDR3 is 13 residues long. The CDR3 DNA sequence: TGTGCCAGCAGTGATGGGACGGTCTATGGCTACACCTTC. Protein: CASSDGTVYGYTF.